This T cell receptor beta chain comes out of a study of cytomegalovirus exposure and HLA in healthy donors. Losses at the gene ends were 6 bases for V and 1 base for J; bases not matched to a gene: 8. The germline CDR1 and CDR2 sequences are SGDLS and YYNGEE. The CDR3 length is 16 residues. This clone occurred once. Antigen specificity is unknown. 60 Vbeta and 13 Jbeta primers were used in PCR. Sequenced by immunoSEQ multiplex PCR; TCRdb stores in-frame clones only, minus some. The table has about 64,000 clones, over 75% seen once. Study-wide results and limits: CMV serostatus stood as the only immune exposure information on hand.

The receptor was derived from a male donor in good health and CMV-seropositive. The gene calls are TRBV9 and TRBJ2-1; 9 nucleotides line up with TRBD1. Sequencing used PBMCs. The CDR3 protein is CASTVGQGPSYNEQFF. The CDR3 bases are TGTGCCAGCACCGTGGGACAGGGCCCTTCCTACAATGAGCAGTTCTTC.